This TCR beta chain was recorded in a study of T cells in Graves' hyperthyroidism and ophthalmopathy. The CDR3 extends over 15 amino acids. V shed 0 bases, J shed 2 bases, and the junction held 5 bases outside the gene matches. CDR1 and CDR2 from the germline V gene are SQVTM and ANQGSEA. This clonotype was found many times. TCR beta CDR3 regions were amplified from RNA. First-round RT-PCR with HTBI primers amplified the TCR CDR3 region. TCRdb reprocessed the multiplex PCR reads with MiXCR, giving one entry per CDR3 protein. The sample has 750,000 to 900,000 distinct CDR3 sequences, over 35% seen once. This sample holds PBMCs from under 11 ml fresh peripheral blood.

The sample comprised blood. This clonotype was obtained from a man aged 18 to 30 with Graves' hyperthyroidism. The chain couples TRBV29-1 to TRBJ2-7, with 9 bases identical to TRBD1. CDR3 DNA: TGCAGCGTTGAAGATCCGAGGACAGGGGCCTACGAGCAGTACTTC. This encodes CSVEDPRTGAYEQYF.